Included here is one T cell receptor (beta chain) sequence, with context. By sample share, this clonotype is medium-sized (0.01 to 0.1%). No base-level quality is on record; no much larger clone is a single base apart. The data originate from a study of T cells after yellow fever vaccination (dated by TCRdb to the late 2010s). Regarding the complete study: Using CD3, CD45RA, CCR7 and CD95 staining, memory subsets (EM, EMRA, CM and Tscm) were sorted on a BD FACS Aria III. Libraries from fractions with low cell numbers were prepared with the SMART-Seq v4 Ultra Low Input RNA kit. To follow T-cell clones before and after both primary and booster YFV17D yellow fever vaccination, bulk TCR alpha and beta repertoires underwent longitudinal sequencing. Two healthy male donors made up the cohort, one aged 18 to 29 years and the other aged 30 to 39 years. Blood samples were taken at several timepoints before and after primary and secondary immunization, and bulk PBMC replicates and cell subsets were isolated. Memory subsets were sorted on days 0, 15 and 45 and at 18 months after primary vaccination, and on days 0, 15 and 45 after the 30-year booster.

The CDR3 contains 12 residues, cysteine and phenylalanine counted. Here the CDR3 DNA is all that survives: 36 bases in frame from base 1. CDR1 and CDR2 were assigned from the germline V gene as MNHEY and SVGEGT. A distance of 5 bases separates the germline ends of V and J, which lose 3 bases and 2 bases respectively. Synthesis of TCR cDNA relied on 5'RACE template switching, a step that introduced a universal primer site along with unique molecular identifiers. Priming for cDNA synthesis came from both the TCR alpha and TCR beta constant segments. Library amplification involved two PCR steps, and the second step added sample barcodes and sequencing adapters. Sequencing of libraries was performed on Illumina HiSeq 2500 (2x100 bp) or NovaSeq (2x150 bp). As for the authors' bioinformatics: MIGEC handled demultiplexing of reads and collapsing into UMI consensus sequences, while MiXCR performed V(D)J alignment. Vaccine-responding clonotypes were defined with edgeR using replicate PBMC samples, requiring FDR below 0.01 and a log2 fold change above 5 up to day 15. Bulk clonotypes were assigned CD4 or CD8 identity according to which sequenced CD4 or CD8 repertoire held them at higher abundance. To estimate how each clone was distributed across memory phenotypes, clonotype frequencies in memory subsets were weighted by the numbers of FACS-sorted cells. In-frame beta chains were kept once TCRdb had trimmed the public reads at Q25 with fastp and called clones with MiXCR. Each entry merges the rows of one CDR3 protein and shows their most common DNA and genes. These V and J calls originate from TCRdb's pipeline instead of the authors' own analysis. The sample has fewer than 5,000 distinct CDR3 sequences on record, more than 7.5% of them singletons. About 1.5% of the sample goes to the ten largest clones.

Per the publication, the treatment or condition label means: live attenuated yellow fever vaccine strain. A standard Ficoll-Paque protocol was used to isolate PBMCs from peripheral blood. RNA from sorted memory subsets was extracted with the RNeasy Micro Kit. Overall results and qualifications from the work: Computational filtering was needed because FACS-sorted repertoires could contain abundant contaminating clonotypes from the bulk population. Compared with the primary T-cell response, the secondary T-cell response was weaker but faster, peaking on day 5 rather than day 15. On day 0, almost all vaccine-responding clonotypes were below detection in the sorted memory subsets. Only a couple of donors were included in the study, so the extent to which the findings can be generalized is limited. After the booster, most clones that had expanded after primary vaccination were detected again (roughly 96% of CD4 and under 90% of CD8), suggesting broad maintenance of memory. A small share of clonotypes occurred in both CD4 and CD8 compartments, likely arising from convergent recombination.

The sequence was obtained from a man aged 25 to 40 who received the YFV17D yellow fever vaccine. In this chain, TRBV6-2 or TRBV6-3 is recombined with TRBJ2-7; no D gene call is confident. Sequenced material: PBMCs, either bulk or a sorted T-cell subset (CD4+, CD8+, memory, or dextramer-sorted; not recorded which), taken 15 days after the yellow fever booster vaccination. DNA sequence: TGTGCCAGCAGTTATCTAGCCTACGAGCAGTACTTC. This sequence encodes CASSYLAYEQYF.